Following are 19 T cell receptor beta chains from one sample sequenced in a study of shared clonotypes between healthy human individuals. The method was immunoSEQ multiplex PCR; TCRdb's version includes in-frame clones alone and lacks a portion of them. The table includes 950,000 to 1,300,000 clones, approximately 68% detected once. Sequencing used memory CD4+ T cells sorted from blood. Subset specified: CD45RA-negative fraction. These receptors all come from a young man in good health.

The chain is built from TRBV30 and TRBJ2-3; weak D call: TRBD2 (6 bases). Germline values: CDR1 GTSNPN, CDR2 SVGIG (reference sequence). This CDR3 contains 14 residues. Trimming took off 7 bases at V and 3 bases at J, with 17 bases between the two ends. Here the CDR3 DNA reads TGTGCCTCGGACCTTGGGAGCGGGACAGATACGCAGTATTTT. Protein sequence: CASDLGSGTDTQYF.

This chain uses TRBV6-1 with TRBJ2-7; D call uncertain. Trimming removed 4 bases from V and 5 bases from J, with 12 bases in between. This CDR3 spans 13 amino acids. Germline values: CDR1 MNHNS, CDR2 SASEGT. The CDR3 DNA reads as TGTGCCAGCAGTGTCCAGAGGCAGAACGAGCAGTACTTC. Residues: CASSVQRQNEQYF.

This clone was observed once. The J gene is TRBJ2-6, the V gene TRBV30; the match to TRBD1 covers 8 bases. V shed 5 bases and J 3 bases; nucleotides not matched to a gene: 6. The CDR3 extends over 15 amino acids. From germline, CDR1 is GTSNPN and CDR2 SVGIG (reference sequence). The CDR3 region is CAWGQGWGGANVLTF. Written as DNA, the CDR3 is TGTGCCTGGGGACAGGGTTGGGGTGGGGCCAACGTCCTGACTTTC.

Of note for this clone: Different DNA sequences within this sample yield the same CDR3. CDR3 DNA: TGTGCCAGCAGCACATACGAGCAGTACTTC. It translates to CASSTYEQYF. This chain links TRBV6-1 with TRBJ2-7; no reliable D call. CDR3 length: 10 residues. Trimming left V 6 bases short and J 4 bases short, with 4 bases between. CDR1 and CDR2 from the germline V gene are MNHNS and SASEGT.

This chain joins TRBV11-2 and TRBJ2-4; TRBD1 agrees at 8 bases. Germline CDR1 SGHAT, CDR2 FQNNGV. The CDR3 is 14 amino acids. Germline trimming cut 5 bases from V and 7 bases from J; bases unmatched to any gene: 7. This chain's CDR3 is CASSPRTGPNIQYF. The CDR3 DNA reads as TGTGCCAGCAGCCCCCGGACAGGGCCGAACATTCAGTACTTC.

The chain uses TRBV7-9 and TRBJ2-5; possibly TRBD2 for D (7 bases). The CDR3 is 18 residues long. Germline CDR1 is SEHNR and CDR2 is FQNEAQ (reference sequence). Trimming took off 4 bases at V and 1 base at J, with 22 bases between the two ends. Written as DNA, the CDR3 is TGTGCCAGCAGCTCCCCCCTTGGGGGGGGCTTCGGCCAAGAGACCCAGTACTTC. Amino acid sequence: CASSSPLGGGFGQETQYF.

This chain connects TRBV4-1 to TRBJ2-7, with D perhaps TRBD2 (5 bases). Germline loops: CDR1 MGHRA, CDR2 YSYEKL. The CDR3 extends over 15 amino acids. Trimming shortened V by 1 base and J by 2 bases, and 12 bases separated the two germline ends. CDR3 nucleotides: TGCGCCAGCAGCCAAGTTCAGCGGACTCCCTACGAGCAGTACTTC. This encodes CASSQVQRTPYEQYF.

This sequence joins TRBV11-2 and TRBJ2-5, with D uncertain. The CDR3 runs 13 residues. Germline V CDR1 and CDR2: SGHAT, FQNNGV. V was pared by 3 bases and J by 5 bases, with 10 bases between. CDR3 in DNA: TGTGCCAGCAGCTTGGACCCCGGCGAGACCCAGTACTTC. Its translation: CASSLDPGETQYF.

The CDR3 sequence is CASSLEDLYEQYF. The CDR3 DNA reads as TGTGCCAGCAGCTTGGAGGACCTCTACGAGCAGTACTTC. The chain couples TRBV5-5 to TRBJ2-7; D call uncertain. Deletions cut 0 bases from V and 3 bases from J, with 7 bases between. The CDR3 spans 13 residues. The V gene's germline CDR1 is SGHKS and CDR2 YYEKEE (reference sequence).

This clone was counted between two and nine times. The CDR3 region is CSVEDPLAGPYEQYF. The CDR3 region has the DNA TGCAGCGTTGAAGACCCCCTAGCGGGGCCCTACGAGCAGTACTTC. This chain joins TRBV29-1 and TRBJ2-7, with 9 bases fitting TRBD2. CDR1 and CDR2 from the germline V gene are SQVTM and ANQGSEA. The CDR3 has 15 residues. Germline trimming cut 0 bases from V and 2 bases from J; bases unmatched to any gene: 5.

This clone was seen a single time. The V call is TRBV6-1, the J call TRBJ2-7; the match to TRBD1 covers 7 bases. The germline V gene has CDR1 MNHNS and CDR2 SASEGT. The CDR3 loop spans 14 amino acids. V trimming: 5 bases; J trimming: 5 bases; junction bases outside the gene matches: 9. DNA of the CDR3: TGTGCCAGCAGTCAGCTGACAGGGAACGACGAGCAGTACTTC. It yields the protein CASSQLTGNDEQYF.

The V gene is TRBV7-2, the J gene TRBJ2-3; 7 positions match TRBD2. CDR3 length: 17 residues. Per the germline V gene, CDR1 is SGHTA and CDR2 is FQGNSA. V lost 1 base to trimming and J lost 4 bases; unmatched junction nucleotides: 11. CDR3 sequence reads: CASSLGSGGSLADTQYF. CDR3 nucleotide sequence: TGTGCCAGCAGCTTAGGTTCAGGCGGGAGTCTTGCAGATACGCAGTATTTT.

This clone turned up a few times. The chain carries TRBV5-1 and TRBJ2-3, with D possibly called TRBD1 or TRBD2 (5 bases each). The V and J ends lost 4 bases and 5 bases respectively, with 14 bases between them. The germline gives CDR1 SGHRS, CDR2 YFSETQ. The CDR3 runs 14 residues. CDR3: CASSLAGTVDTQYF. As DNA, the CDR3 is TGCGCCAGCAGCCTAGCTGGGACCGTAGATACGCAGTATTTT.

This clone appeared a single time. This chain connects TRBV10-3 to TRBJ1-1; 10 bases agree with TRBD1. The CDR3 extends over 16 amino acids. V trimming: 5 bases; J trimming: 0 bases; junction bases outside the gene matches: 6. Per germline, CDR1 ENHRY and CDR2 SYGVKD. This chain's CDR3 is CAISMTGGKMNTEAFF. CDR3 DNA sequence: TGTGCCATCAGTATGACAGGGGGCAAAATGAACACTGAAGCTTTCTTT.

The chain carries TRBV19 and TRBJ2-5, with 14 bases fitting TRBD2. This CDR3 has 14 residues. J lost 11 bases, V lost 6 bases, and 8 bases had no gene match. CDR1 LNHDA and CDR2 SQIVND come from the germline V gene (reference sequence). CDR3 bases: TGTGCCAGTAGAGAAGGACTAGCGGGGGGAGAGCAGTACTTC. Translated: CASREGLAGGEQYF.

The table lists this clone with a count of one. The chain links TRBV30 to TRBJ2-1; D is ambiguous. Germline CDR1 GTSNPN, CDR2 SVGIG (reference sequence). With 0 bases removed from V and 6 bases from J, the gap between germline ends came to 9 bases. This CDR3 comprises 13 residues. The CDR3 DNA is TGTGCCTGGAGTGTACGCGGCGCCAATGAGCAGTTCTTC. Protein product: CAWSVRGANEQFF.

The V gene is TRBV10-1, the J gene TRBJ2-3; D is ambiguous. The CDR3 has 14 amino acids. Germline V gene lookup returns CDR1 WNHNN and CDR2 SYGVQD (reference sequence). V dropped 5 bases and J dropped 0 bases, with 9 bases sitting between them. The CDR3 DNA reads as TGCGCCAGCAGTTCCCTAGACAGCACAGATACGCAGTATTTT. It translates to CASSSLDSTDTQYF.

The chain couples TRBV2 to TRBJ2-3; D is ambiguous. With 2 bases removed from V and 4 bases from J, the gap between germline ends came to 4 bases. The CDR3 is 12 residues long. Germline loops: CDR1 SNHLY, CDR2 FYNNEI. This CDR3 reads CASSERPDTQYF. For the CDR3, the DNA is TGTGCCAGCAGTGAACGTCCAGATACGCAGTATTTT.

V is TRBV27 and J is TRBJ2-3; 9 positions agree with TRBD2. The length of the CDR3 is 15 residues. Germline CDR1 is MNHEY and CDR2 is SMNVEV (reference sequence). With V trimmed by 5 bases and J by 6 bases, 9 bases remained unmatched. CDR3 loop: CASSPRTSVSDTQYF. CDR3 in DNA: TGTGCCAGCAGTCCTCGGACTAGCGTGTCTGATACGCAGTATTTT.